This TCR beta chain was documented in a study of cytomegalovirus exposure and HLA in healthy donors. Findings of the study overall: The authors considered a cluster of highly shared sequence variants likely to be a sequencing artifact.

With regard to this clone: Antigen specificity is unknown.

Primers: 60 Vbeta forward and 13 Jbeta reverse. The assay was immunoSEQ multiplex PCR, and TCRdb's table has in-frame clones only and misses some. The sample includes 150,000 to 200,000 clones, around 80% seen only once; the top ten take more than 4%. This CDR3 has 14 residues. V dropped 7 bases and J dropped 5 bases, with 15 bases sitting between them. Germline CDR1 is ENHRY and CDR2 is SYGVKD. What was sequenced was PBMCs. The receptor was derived from a man younger than 35 in good health and CMV-seronegative. This chain joins TRBV10-3 and TRBJ2-1; possible D gene TRBD1, 6 bases. CDR3 in amino acids: CAITAQGPDNEQFF. CDR3 DNA sequence: TGTGCCATCACCGCCCAGGGGCCGGACAATGAGCAGTTCTTC.